Following are 26 T cell receptor beta chains from one sample sequenced in a study of control samples from healthy donors and cancer patients. Generated by immunoSEQ multiplex PCR, the TCRdb table keeps only in-frame clones and is missing some. The data show 120,000 or so clones, with more than 75% seen just once and 9% to 13% held by the top ten. Sample: blood. Receptor source: a man aged 25-45 years in good health.

V gene TRBV18 combines with J gene TRBJ1-3, with a weak D call TRBD1 (6 bases). V was shortened by 1 base and J by 1 base, with 11 bases between the two germline ends. From germline, CDR1 is KGHSH and CDR2 LQKENI. This CDR3 spans 16 amino acids. CDR3 protein: CASSPRSGASGNTIYF. The CDR3 nucleotides read TGTGCCAGCTCACCACGGTCAGGGGCGTCTGGAAACACCATATATTTT.

This chain joins TRBV9 and TRBJ1-5; no clear D. The germline V and J ends were trimmed by 0 bases and 3 bases, with 10 bases remaining between them. The CDR3 totals 15 residues. The V gene's germline CDR1 is SGDLS and CDR2 YYNGEE. The CDR3, as DNA: TGTGCCAGCAGCGTAGGGTCGAGGGACAATCAGCCCCAGCATTTT. Its protein is CASSVGSRDNQPQHF.

The genes are TRBV21-1 and TRBJ2-7; the tabulated D call, TRBD2, remains unverified against the DNA. TRBV21-1 is assigned pseudogene status. The CDR3 is made up of 15 amino acids. For the CDR3, the DNA is TGTGCCAGCAGCAAACGGCGGGGGCACACCTACGAGCAGTACTTC. This codes for CASSKRRGHTYEQYF.

The chain employs TRBV29-1 and TRBJ2-5; D is perhaps TRBD1 or TRBD2 (5 bases each). The CDR3 is 12 residues long. From germline, CDR1 is SQVTM and CDR2 ANQGSEA. V shed 4 bases and J shed 5 bases, with 11 bases lying between them. Here the CDR3 reads CSVAPREETQYF. The CDR3 nucleotides are TGCAGCGTTGCCCCCAGGGAGGAGACCCAGTACTTC.

V gene TRBV11-2 combines with J gene TRBJ2-3; the D gene is possibly TRBD2 (6 bases). V was pared by 4 bases and J by 2 bases, with 10 bases between. Germline CDR1 and CDR2: SGHAT and FQNNGV. CDR3 size: 14 residues. The CDR3 loop reads CASSSLAVTDTQYF. Written as DNA, the CDR3 is TGTGCCAGCAGCTCGTTAGCGGTCACAGATACGCAGTATTTT.

CDR3 bases: TGTGCCAGCAGCCAAGAAAACCAGGGGGAGACCCAGTACTTC. Translated: CASSQENQGETQYF. The chain carries TRBV4-2 and TRBJ2-5; a possible D gene is TRBD1 (6 bases). This CDR3 contains 14 residues. Looked up from germline, CDR1 is LGHNA and CDR2 is YNFKEQ. Trimming cost V 0 bases and J 5 bases, with 10 bases left between them.

This clone has only one observation. The gene calls are TRBV7-2 and TRBJ2-7, with TRBD2 as a possible D gene (6 bases). V was cut by 7 bases and J by 1 base, with 20 bases left in between. This CDR3 contains 16 residues. Germline assignment: CDR1 SGHTA and CDR2 FQGNSA. CDR3 amino acids: CASTPGVAGISYEQYF. The CDR3 nucleotides are TGTGCCAGCACCCCCGGGGTGGCGGGGATATCCTACGAGCAGTACTTC.

The V gene is TRBV9, the J gene TRBJ2-1, with 12 bases matching TRBD2. The germline V gene encodes CDR1 SGDLS and CDR2 YYNGEE. The CDR3 is made up of 13 amino acids. V gave up 3 bases and J gave up 9 bases; unmatched junction bases: 1. In DNA, the CDR3 is TGTGCCAGCAGCGCGGGACTAGCGGGTGAGCAGTTCTTC. Its protein is CASSAGLAGEQFF.

This clone was observed once. The chain couples TRBV10-1 to TRBJ1-2; possible D gene TRBD1, 5 bases. CDR1 and CDR2 from the germline V gene are WNHNN and SYGVQD (reference sequence). The ends were cut back, 0 bases at V and 3 bases at J, with 5 bases in the middle. The CDR3 runs to 13 residues. The CDR3 DNA sequence: TGCGCCAGCAGTGAGTCGGGGGACTATGGCTACACCTTC. Translated, it gives CASSESGDYGYTF.

This rearrangement joins TRBV19 to TRBJ1-6, with D tentatively TRBD1 (6 bases). The germline gives CDR1 LNHDA, CDR2 SQIVND (reference sequence). Between the trimmed V and J ends, which lost 2 bases and 8 bases, there was a span of 25 bases. This CDR3 contains 19 residues. CDR3 residues: CASSILGVEGGERDSPLHF. As DNA, the CDR3 is TGTGCCAGTAGTATACTGGGCGTCGAGGGGGGAGAGCGGGATTCACCCCTCCACTTT.

The chain links TRBV12-3 or TRBV12-4 to TRBJ2-5; D is perhaps TRBD2 (6 bases). CDR3 length: 13 residues. The V end was cut by 4 bases, the J end by 3 bases, with 9 bases between. CDR3 in DNA: TGTGCCAGCAGTTCCGGGACTGAAGAGACCCAGTACTTC. It specifies CASSSGTEETQYF.

The rearrangement joins TRBV19 to TRBJ2-5; 11 bases are a match to TRBD2. Germline trimming cut 4 bases from V and 2 bases from J; bases unmatched to any gene: 6. Looked up from germline, CDR1 is LNHDA and CDR2 is SQIVND (reference sequence). The CDR3 length is 16 residues. This chain's CDR3 is CASSKLAGGSQETQYF. CDR3 DNA sequence: TGTGCCAGTAGTAAGCTAGCGGGGGGTTCACAAGAGACCCAGTACTTC.

The genes are TRBV19 and TRBJ2-5; 7 bases align to TRBD2. The CDR3 length is 15 residues. V was pared by 7 bases and J by 5 bases, with 13 bases of the junction left unmatched. Germline V CDR1 and CDR2: LNHDA, SQIVND (reference sequence). This CDR3 reads CASNRNGGIGETQYF. The CDR3 DNA reads as TGTGCCAGTAATCGCAACGGGGGGATCGGGGAGACCCAGTACTTC.

This chain links TRBV15 with TRBJ1-4; D unresolved. The CDR3 consists of 16 residues. The V gene lost 5 bases and the J gene lost 6 bases, with 19 bases spanning the gap. Germline V lookup: CDR1 LNHNV, CDR2 YYDKDF (reference sequence). As DNA, the CDR3 is TGTGCCACCAGCGGGCCCCACAGACTGCAGGATGAAAAACTGTTTTTT. This encodes CATSGPHRLQDEKLFF.

The chain carries TRBV6-5 and TRBJ2-1, with TRBD2 matching 8 bases. V dropped 6 bases and J dropped 5; count of bases not matched to a gene: 6. This CDR3 has 14 residues. Germline CDR1 is MNHEY and CDR2 is SVGAGI. The CDR3 nucleotides read TGTGCCAGCAGCTCTGCGGGGGGAGACAATGAGCAGTTCTTC. This gives the protein CASSSAGGDNEQFF.

The chain recombines TRBV3-1 (or the pseudogene TRBV3-2) with TRBJ1-1; D may be TRBD1 (5 bases). Trimming took off 0 bases at V and 11 bases at J, with 22 bases between the two ends. The CDR3 extends over 16 amino acids. Germline V gene data show CDR1 as LGHDT and CDR2 as YNNKEL (reference sequence). This chain's CDR3 is CASSQEFRGPGPGAFF. DNA for the CDR3: TGTGCCAGCAGCCAAGAGTTCCGGGGCCCGGGCCCCGGTGCTTTCTTT.

This chain joins TRBV30 and TRBJ1-1; D is possibly TRBD1 (5 bases). Trimming removed 4 bases at V and 8 bases at J, with 20 bases between. This CDR3 is 14 amino acids long. In germline, CDR1 is GTSNPN, CDR2 SVGIG (reference sequence). CDR3 bases: TGTGCCTGGACCACGACCCAGGGCAGAAGGGAAGCTTTCTTT. As protein: CAWTTTQGRREAFF. Based on the CDR3 plus reference TRBV30 and TRBJ1-1, the full variable domain is SQTIHQWPATLVQPVGSPLSLECTVEGTSNPNLYWYRQAAGRGLQLLFYSVGIGQISSEVPQNLSASRPQDRQFILSSKKLLLSDSGFYLCAWTTTQGRREAFFGQGTRLTVV.

This rearrangement joins TRBV5-8 to TRBJ2-1; TRBD2 aligns across 12 bases. Trimming at V came to 4 bases and at J to 2 bases, leaving 13 bases not matched to a gene. The CDR3 runs to 19 residues. The V gene's germline CDR1 is SGHTS and CDR2 YDEGEE. CDR3: CASSRRLAGDARTYNEQFF. The CDR3 region has the DNA TGTGCCAGCAGCCGACGACTAGCGGGGGACGCCAGGACCTACAATGAGCAGTTCTTC. The variable domain in full, completed from reference TRBV5-8 and TRBJ2-1, reads EAGVTQSPTHLIKTRGQQATLRCSPISGHTSVYWYQQALGLGLQFLLWYDEGEERNRGNFPPRFSGRQFPNYSSELNVNALELEDSALYLCASSRRLAGDARTYNEQFFGPGTRLTVL.

The chain recombines TRBV6-2 or TRBV6-3 with TRBJ2-7; D gene ambiguous. Germline V gene data show CDR1 as MNHEY and CDR2 as SVGEGT. The CDR3 runs to 12 residues. The V and J ends lost 4 bases and 2 bases respectively, with 6 bases between them. CDR3 bases: TGTGCCAGCAGTTCGGTTACCTACGAGCAGTACTTC. Amino acid sequence: CASSSVTYEQYF.

The V call is TRBV2, the J call TRBJ2-5; D gene uncertain. With 3 bases removed from V and 9 bases from J, the gap between germline ends came to 14 bases. CDR1 is SNHLY and CDR2 is FYNNEI in the germline V gene. This CDR3 contains 13 residues. The CDR3 region has the DNA TGTGCCAGCAGTGACAGTCCCCCAGGTGCCCAGTACTTC. This codes for CASSDSPPGAQYF. The full variable domain, with the rest looked up from reference TRBV2 and TRBJ2-5, is EPEVTQTPSHQVTQMGQEVILRCVPISNHLYFYWYRQILGQKVEFLVSFYNNEISEKSEIFDDQFSVERPDGSNFTLKIRSTKLEDSAMYFCASSDSPPGAQYFGPGTRLLVL.

This chain connects TRBV18 to TRBJ1-2, with 8 bases identical to TRBD1. Trimming cost V 3 bases and J 4 bases; bases outside gene matches: 1. From germline, CDR1 is KGHSH and CDR2 LQKENI. The CDR3 loop spans 13 amino acids. CDR3 nucleotides: TGTGCCAGCTCACCCGGACAGGGCTATGGCTACACCTTC. It yields the protein CASSPGQGYGYTF. Full variable domain (remainder filled in from reference TRBV18 and TRBJ1-2): NAGVMQNPRHLVRRRGQEARLRCSPMKGHSHVYWYRQLPEEGLKFMVYLQKENIIDESGMPKERFSAEFPKEGPSILRIQQVVRGDSAAYFCASSPGQGYGYTFGSGTRLTVV.

V usage is TRBV18 and J usage is TRBJ1-5; 7 bases are shared with TRBD1. Germline V gene lookup returns CDR1 KGHSH and CDR2 LQKENI. This CDR3 contains 14 residues. J gave up 2 bases and V 6 bases, and 4 bases lay outside the gene matches. CDR3 nucleotides: TGTGCCAGCTCGCTCGACAGGGGCAATCAGCCCCAGCATTTT. Residues: CASSLDRGNQPQHF.

The chain recombines TRBV5-6 with TRBJ1-4; TRBD1 is a possible D gene (6 bases). The V end was cut by 8 bases, the J end by 8 bases, with 19 bases between. From germline, CDR1 is SGHDT and CDR2 YYEEEE. The CDR3 consists of 14 residues. Written as DNA, the CDR3 is TGTGCCAGTAAAAGGGACACTCGAGAAGAAAAACTGTTTTTT. Its translation: CASKRDTREEKLFF.

In regard to this clone: The limits of the CDR3 on the DNA are not certain, so only TCRdb's listed CDR3 is given. The rearrangement uses TRBV28 and TRBJ1-1; the D call in the table, TRBD1, was not verified against the DNA. Germline V gene lookup returns CDR1 MDHEN and CDR2 SYDVKM. The CDR3 is 15 residues long, ends included. This CDR3 is CASSSGQGRDTEAFF.

This chain uses TRBV11-2 with TRBJ2-7; 9 bases align to TRBD1. From germline, CDR1 is SGHAT and CDR2 FQNNGV. This CDR3 is built from 16 residues. V gave up 1 base and J gave up 5 bases; unmatched junction bases: 9. CDR3 nucleotide sequence: TGTGCCAGCAGCTTAGTTCGCGGGACAGGGAAAAACGAGCAGTACTTC. Translating gives CASSLVRGTGKNEQYF.

The J gene is TRBJ2-5, the V gene TRBV7-3; either TRBD1 or TRBD2 may fit D (5 bases each). The CDR3 loop spans 14 amino acids. V shed 4 bases and J shed 7 bases, with 16 bases lying between them. The V gene's germline CDR1 is SGHTA and CDR2 FQGTGA. This chain's CDR3 is CASSSDGAAGTQYF. CDR3 coding DNA: TGTGCCAGCAGCTCAGACGGGGCGGCAGGGACCCAGTACTTC.